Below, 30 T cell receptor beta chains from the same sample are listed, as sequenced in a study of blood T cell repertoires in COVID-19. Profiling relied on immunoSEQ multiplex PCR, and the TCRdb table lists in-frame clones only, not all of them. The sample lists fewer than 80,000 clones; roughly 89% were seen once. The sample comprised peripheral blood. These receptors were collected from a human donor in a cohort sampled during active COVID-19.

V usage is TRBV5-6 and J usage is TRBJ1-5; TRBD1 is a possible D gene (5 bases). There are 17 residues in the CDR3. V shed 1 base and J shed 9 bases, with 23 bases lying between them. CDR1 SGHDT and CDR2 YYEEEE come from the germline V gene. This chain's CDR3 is CASSLNRPAREARPQHF. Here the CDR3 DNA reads TGTGCCAGCAGCTTGAACAGGCCCGCAAGGGAAGCCCGGCCCCAGCATTTT.

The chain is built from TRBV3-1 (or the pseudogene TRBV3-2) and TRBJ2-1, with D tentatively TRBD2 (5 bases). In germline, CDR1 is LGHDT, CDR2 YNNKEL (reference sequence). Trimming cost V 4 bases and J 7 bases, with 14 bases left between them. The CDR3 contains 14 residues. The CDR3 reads CASSPREGSNEQFF. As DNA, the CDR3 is TGTGCCAGCAGCCCACGGGAAGGGTCGAATGAGCAGTTCTTC.

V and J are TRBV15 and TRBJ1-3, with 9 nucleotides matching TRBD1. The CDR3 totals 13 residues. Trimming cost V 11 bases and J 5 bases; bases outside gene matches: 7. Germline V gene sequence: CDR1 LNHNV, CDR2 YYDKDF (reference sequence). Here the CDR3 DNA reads TGTGCCCTCGGGGACAGGGTGAGAAACACCATATATTTT. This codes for CALGDRVRNTIYF.

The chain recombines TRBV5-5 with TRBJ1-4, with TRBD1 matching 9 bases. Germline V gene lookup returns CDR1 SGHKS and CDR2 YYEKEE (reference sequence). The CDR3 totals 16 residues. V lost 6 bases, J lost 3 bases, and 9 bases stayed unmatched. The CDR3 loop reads CASILDRGVSNEKLFF. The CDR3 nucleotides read TGTGCCAGCATCCTGGACAGGGGCGTATCTAATGAAAAACTGTTTTTT.

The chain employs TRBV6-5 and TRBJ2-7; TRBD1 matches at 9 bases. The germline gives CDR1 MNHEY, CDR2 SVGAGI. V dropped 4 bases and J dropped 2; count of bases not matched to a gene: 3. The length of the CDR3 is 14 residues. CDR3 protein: CASSSGTGTYEQYF. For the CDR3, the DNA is TGTGCCAGCAGTTCCGGGACAGGGACCTACGAGCAGTACTTC.

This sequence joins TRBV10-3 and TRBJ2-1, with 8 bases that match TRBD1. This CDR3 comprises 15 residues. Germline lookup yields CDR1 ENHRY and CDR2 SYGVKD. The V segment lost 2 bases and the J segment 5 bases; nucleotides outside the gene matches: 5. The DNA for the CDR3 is TGTGCCATCAGTGAGGGACAGGGTCGGAACAATGAGCAGTTCTTC. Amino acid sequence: CAISEGQGRNNEQFF.

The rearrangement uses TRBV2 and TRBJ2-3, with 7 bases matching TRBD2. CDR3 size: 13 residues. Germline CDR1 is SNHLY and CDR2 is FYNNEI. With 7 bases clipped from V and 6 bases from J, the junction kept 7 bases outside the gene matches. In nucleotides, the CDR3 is TGTGCCAGCAAGACGGGAGGAGCCGATACGCAGTATTTT. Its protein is CASKTGGADTQYF.

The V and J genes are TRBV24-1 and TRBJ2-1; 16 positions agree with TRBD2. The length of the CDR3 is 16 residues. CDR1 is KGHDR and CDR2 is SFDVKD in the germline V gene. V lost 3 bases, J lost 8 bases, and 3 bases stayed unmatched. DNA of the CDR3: TGTGCCACCAGTGATGGGACTAGCGGGAGGGGACATGAGCAGTTCTTC. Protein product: CATSDGTSGRGHEQFF.

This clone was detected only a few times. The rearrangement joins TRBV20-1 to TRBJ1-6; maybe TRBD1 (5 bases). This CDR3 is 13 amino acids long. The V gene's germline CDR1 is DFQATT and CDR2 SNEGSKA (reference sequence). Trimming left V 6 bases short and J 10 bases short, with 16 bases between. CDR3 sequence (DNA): TGCAGTGCCAGTCCCCCGGGGGGGTCACCCCTCCACTTT. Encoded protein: CSASPPGGSPLHF.

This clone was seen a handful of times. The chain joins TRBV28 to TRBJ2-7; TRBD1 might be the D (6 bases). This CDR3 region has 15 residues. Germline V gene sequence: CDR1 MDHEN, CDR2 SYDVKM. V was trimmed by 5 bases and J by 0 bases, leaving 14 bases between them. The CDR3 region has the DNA TGTGCCAGCAGTGTAGGTCGGACAGCCTCCTACGAGCAGTACTTC. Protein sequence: CASSVGRTASYEQYF.

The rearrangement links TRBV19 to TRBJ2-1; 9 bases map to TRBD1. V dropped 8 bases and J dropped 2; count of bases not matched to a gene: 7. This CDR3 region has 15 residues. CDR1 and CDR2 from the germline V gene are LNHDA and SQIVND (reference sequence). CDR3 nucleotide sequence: TGTGCCAGTGCGGGGAGGACAGGGGCCTACAATGAGCAGTTCTTC. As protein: CASAGRTGAYNEQFF.

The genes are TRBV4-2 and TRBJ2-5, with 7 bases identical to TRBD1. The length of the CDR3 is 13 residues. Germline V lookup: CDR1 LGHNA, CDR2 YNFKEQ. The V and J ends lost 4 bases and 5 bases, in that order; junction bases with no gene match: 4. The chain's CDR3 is CASSPDRDETQYF. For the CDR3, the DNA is TGTGCCAGCAGCCCCGACAGGGACGAGACCCAGTACTTC.

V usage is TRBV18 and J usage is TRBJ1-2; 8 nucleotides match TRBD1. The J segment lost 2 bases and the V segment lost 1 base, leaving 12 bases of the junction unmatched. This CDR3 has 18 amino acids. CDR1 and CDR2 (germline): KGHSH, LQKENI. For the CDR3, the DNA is TGTGCCAGCTCACCACAGGGTCAGGGGGCCGTATTGAACTATGGCTACACCTTC. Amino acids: CASSPQGQGAVLNYGYTF.

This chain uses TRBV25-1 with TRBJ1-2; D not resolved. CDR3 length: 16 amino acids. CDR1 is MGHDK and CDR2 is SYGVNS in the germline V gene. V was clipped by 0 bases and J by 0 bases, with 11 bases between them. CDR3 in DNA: TGTGCCAGCAGTGAATATATCACAGCTACTAACTATGGCTACACCTTC. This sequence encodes CASSEYITATNYGYTF.

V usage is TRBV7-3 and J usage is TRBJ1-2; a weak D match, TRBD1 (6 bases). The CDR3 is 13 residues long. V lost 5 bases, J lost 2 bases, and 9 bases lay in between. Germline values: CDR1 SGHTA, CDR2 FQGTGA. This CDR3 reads CASSPDRNYGYTF. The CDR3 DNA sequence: TGTGCCAGCAGCCCGGACAGAAACTATGGCTACACCTTC. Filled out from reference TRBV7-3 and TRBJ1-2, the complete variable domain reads GAGVSQTPSNKVTEKGKYVELRCDPISGHTALYWYRQSLGQGPEFLIYFQGTGAADDSGLPNDRFFAVRPEGSVSTLKIQRTERGDSAVYLCASSPDRNYGYTFGSGTRLTVV.

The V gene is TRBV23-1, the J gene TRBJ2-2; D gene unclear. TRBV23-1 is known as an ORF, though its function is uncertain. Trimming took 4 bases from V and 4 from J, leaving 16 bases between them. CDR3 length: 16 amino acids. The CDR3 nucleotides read TGCGCCAGCAGTCTAGCCGGAGACGTAACCACCGGGGAGCTGTTTTTT. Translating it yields CASSLAGDVTTGELFF.

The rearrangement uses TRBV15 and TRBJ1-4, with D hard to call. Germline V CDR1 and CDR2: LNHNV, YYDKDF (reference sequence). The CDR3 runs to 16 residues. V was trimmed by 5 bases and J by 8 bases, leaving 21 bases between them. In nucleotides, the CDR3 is TGTGCCACCAGCGAGGGAGGGCGCACGGCTGTAGAAAAACTGTTTTTT. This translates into CATSEGGRTAVEKLFF.

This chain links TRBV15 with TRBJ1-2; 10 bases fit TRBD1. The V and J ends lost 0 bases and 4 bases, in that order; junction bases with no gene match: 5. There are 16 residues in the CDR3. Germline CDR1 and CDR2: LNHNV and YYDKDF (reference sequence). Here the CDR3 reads CATSREGQGITYGYTF. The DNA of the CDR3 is TGTGCCACCAGCAGAGAGGGACAGGGGATTACCTATGGCTACACCTTC.

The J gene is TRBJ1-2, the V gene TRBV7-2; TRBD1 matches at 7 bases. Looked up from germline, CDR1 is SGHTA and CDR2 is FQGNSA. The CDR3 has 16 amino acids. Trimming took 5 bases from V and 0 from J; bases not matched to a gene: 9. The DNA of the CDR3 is TGTGCCAGCAGCCCGCGACAGGGAATAACTAACTATGGCTACACCTTC. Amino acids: CASSPRQGITNYGYTF.

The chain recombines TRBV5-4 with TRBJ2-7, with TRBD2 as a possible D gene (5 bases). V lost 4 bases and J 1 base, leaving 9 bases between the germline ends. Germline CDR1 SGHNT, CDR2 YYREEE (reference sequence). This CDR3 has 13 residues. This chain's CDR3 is CASSPPGSYEQYF. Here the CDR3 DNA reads TGTGCCAGCAGCCCCCCGGGGTCCTACGAGCAGTACTTC.

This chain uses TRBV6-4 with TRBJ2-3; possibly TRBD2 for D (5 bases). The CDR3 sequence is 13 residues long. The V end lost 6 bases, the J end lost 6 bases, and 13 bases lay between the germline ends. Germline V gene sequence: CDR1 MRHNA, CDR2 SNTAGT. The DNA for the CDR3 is TGTGCCAGCAGCGTGGGAGTGGGGGATACGCAGTATTTT. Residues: CASSVGVGDTQYF.

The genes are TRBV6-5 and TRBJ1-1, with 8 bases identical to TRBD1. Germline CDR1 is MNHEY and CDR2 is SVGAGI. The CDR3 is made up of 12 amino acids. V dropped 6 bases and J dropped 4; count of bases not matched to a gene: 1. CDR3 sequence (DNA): TGTGCCAGCAGGGACAGGGTCACTGAAGCTTTCTTT. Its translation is CASRDRVTEAFF.

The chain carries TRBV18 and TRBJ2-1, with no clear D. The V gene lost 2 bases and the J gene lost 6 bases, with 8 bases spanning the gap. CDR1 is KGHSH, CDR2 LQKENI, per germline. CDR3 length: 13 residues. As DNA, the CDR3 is TGTGCCAGCTCACCAGACCAGGCCAATGAGCAGTTCTTC. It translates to CASSPDQANEQFF.

CDR3 coding DNA: TGCAGCGTTGGACCCGGGACAAATCAGCCCCAGCATTTT. Translating gives CSVGPGTNQPQHF. The chain combines TRBV29-1 with TRBJ1-5; weak D call: TRBD1 (6 bases). The CDR3 runs 13 residues. Germline V gene lookup returns CDR1 SQVTM and CDR2 ANQGSEA. V shed 4 bases and J shed 4 bases, with 11 bases lying between them.

The CDR3 protein is CASSVSVHQPQHF. The DNA of the CDR3 is TGTGCCAGCAGCGTCAGTGTACATCAGCCCCAGCATTTT. This chain joins TRBV4-2 and TRBJ1-5; D unclear. The CDR3 sequence is 13 residues long. CDR1 is LGHNA, CDR2 YNFKEQ, per germline. Trimming took off 5 bases at V and 5 bases at J, with 10 bases between the two ends.

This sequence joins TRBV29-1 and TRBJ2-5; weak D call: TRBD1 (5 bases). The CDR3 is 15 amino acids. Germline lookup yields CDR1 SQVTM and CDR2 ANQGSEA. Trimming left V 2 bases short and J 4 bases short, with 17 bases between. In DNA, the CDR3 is TGCAGCGTTGAACTGGGGCAGGGCGAGTTAGAGACCCAGTACTTC. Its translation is CSVELGQGELETQYF.

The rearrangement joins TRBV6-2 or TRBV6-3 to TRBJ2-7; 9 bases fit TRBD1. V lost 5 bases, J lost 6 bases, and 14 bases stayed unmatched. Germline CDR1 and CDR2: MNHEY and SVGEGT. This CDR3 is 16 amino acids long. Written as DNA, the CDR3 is TGTGCCAGCAGTCCACTTGGGGGACAGGGTGCCTCCGAGCAGTACTTC. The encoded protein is CASSPLGGQGASEQYF.

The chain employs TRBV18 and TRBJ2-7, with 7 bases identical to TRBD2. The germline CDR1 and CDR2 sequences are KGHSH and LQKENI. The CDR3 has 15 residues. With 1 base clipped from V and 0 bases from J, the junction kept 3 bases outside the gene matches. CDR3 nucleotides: TGTGCCAGCTCACCACGGGGGGGAAGCTCCTACGAGCAGTACTTC. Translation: CASSPRGGSSYEQYF. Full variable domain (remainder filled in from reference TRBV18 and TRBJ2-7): NAGVMQNPRHLVRRRGQEARLRCSPMKGHSHVYWYRQLPEEGLKFMVYLQKENIIDESGMPKERFSAEFPKEGPSILRIQQVVRGDSAAYFCASSPRGGSSYEQYFGPGTRLTVT.

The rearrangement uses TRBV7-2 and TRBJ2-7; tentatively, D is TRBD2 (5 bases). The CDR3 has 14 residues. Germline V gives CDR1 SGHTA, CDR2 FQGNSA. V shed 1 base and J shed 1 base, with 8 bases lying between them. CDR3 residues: CASSLERASYEQYF. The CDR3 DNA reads TGTGCCAGCAGCTTAGAGAGGGCTTCCTACGAGCAGTACTTC.

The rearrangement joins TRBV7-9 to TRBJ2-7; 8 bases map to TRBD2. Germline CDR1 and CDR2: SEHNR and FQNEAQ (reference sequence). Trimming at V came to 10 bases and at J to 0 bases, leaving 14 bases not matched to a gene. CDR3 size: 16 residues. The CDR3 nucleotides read TGTGCCATTAGGCAGTTAGTTACTAGCGGCTCCTACGAGCAGTACTTC. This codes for CAIRQLVTSGSYEQYF.